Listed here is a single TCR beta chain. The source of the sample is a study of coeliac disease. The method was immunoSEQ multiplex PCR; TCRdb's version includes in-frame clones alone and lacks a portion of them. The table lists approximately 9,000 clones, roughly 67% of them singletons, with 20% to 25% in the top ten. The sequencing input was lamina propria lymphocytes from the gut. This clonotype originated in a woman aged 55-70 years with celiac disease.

CDR3 sequence: CASSSLQGQQETQYF. The CDR3 coding sequence is TGCGCCAGCAGCTCGCTACAAGGACAGCAAGAGACCCAGTACTTC. This rearrangement joins TRBV5-1 to TRBJ2-5; D possibly corresponds to TRBD1 (6 bases). This CDR3 contains 15 residues. Germline CDR1 reads SGHRS; CDR2 reads YFSETQ. V was clipped by 3 bases and J by 2 bases, with 14 bases between them. The variable domain in full, with the rest retrieved from reference TRBV5-1 and TRBJ2-5, is KAGVTQTPRYLIKTRGQQVTLSCSPISGHRSVSWYQQTPGQGLQFLFEYFSETQRNKGNFPGRFSGRQFSNSRSEMNVSTLELGDSALYLCASSSLQGQQETQYFGPGTRLLVL.